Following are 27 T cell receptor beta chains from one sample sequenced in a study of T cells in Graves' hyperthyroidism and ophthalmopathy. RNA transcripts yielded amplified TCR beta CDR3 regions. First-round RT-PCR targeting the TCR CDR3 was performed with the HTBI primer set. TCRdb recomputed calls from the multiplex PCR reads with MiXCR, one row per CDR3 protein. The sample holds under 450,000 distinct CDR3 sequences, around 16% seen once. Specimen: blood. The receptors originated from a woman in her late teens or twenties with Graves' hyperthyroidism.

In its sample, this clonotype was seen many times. As DNA, the CDR3 is TGTGCCACCAGTGACCGACCTGGAGATACGCAGTATTTT. The encoded protein is CATSDRPGDTQYF. The gene calls are TRBV24-1 and TRBJ2-3; D gene ambiguous. Germline V gene lookup returns CDR1 KGHDR and CDR2 SFDVKD. Trimming removed 4 bases at V and 5 bases at J, with 9 bases between. The CDR3 loop spans 13 amino acids.

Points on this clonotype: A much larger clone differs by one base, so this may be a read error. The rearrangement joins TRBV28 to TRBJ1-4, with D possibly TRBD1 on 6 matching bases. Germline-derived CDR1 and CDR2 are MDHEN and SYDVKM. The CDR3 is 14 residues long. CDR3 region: CTSSSVGGIEKLFF. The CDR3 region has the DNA TGTACCAGCAGTTCGGTAGGGGGTATTGAAAAACTGTTTTTT.

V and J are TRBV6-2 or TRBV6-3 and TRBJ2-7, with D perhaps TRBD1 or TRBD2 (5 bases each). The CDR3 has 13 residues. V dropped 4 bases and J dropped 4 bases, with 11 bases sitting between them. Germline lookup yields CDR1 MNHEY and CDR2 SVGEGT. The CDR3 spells CASSWDGLYEQYF. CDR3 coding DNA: TGTGCCAGCAGTTGGGACGGGCTTTACGAGCAGTACTTC.

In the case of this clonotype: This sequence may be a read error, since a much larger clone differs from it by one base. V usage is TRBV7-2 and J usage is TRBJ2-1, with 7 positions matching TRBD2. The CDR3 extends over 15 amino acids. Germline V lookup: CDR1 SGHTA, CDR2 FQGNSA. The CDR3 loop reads CAGSLVGGSRYEQFF. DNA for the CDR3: TGTGCCGGCAGCTTAGTGGGCGGGAGTAGGTATGAGCAGTTCTTC.

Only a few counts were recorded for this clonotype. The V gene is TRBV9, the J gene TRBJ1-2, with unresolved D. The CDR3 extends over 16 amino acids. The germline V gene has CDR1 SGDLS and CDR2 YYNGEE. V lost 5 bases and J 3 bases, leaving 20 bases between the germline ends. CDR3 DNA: TGTGCCAGCAGTACCACACGCCTCCACGTAGACTATGGCTACACCTTC. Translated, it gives CASSTTRLHVDYGYTF.

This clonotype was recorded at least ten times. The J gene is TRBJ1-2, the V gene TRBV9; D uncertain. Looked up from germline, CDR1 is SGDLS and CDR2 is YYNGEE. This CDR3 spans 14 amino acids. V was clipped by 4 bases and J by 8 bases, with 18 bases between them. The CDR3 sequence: CASSPEAQPKGYTF. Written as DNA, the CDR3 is TGTGCCAGCAGCCCTGAGGCACAGCCGAAAGGCTACACCTTC.

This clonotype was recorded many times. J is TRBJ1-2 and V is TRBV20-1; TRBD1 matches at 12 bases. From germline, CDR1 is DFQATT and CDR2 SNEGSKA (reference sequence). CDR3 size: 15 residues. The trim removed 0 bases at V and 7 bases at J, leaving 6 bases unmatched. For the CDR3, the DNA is TGCAGTGCTAGAGATCAGGGACAGGGGGCACTTGGCTACACCTTC. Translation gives CSARDQGQGALGYTF.

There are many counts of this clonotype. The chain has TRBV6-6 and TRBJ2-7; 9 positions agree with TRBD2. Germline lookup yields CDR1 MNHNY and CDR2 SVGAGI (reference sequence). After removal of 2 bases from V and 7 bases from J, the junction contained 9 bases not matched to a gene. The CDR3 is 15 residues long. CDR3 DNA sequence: TGTGCCAGCAGTTACATTGGCGGGAGGGCCAGGGAGCAGTACTTC. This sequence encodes CASSYIGGRAREQYF.

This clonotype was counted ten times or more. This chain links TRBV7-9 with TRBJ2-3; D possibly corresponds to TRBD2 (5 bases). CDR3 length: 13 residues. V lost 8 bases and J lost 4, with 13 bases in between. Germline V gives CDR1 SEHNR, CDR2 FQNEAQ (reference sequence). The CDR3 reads CASSLVGADTQYF. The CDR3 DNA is TGTGCCAGCTCACTGGTCGGGGCAGATACGCAGTATTTT.

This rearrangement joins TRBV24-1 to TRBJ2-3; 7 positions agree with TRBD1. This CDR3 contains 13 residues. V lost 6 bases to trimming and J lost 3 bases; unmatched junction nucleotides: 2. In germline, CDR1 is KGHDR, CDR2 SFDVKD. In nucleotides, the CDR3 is TGTGCCACCAGTAAGGGGGCAACAGATACGCAGTATTTT. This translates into CATSKGATDTQYF.

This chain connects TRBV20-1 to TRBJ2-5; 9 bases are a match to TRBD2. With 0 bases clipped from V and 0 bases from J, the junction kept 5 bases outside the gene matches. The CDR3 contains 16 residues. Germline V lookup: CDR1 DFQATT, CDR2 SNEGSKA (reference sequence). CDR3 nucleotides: TGCAGTGCTAGAGACGAGGCGGGGGGGTACCAAGAGACCCAGTACTTC. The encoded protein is CSARDEAGGYQETQYF.

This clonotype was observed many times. As DNA, the CDR3 is TGTGCCAGCAGTCTTGGGACCTACTACACAGATACGCAGTATTTT. It codes for CASSLGTYYTDTQYF. The genes are TRBV6-1 and TRBJ2-3; D may be TRBD1 or TRBD2 (5 bases each). The germline gives CDR1 MNHNS, CDR2 SASEGT. Deletions cut 5 bases from V and 2 bases from J, with 14 bases between. This CDR3 comprises 15 residues.

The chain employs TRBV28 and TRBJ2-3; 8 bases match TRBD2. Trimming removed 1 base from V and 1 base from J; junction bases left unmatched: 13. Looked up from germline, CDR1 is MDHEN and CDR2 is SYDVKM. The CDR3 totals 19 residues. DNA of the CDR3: TGTGCCAGCAGTTTATCCCCTCCCCTATGGCGGGGGGGCACAGATACGCAGTATTTT. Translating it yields CASSLSPPLWRGGTDTQYF.

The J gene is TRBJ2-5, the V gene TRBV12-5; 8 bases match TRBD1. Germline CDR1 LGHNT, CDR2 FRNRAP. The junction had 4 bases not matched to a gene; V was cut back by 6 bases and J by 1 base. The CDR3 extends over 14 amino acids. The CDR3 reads CASGPGTGQETQYF. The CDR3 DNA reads TGTGCTAGTGGCCCGGGGACAGGCCAAGAGACCCAGTACTTC.

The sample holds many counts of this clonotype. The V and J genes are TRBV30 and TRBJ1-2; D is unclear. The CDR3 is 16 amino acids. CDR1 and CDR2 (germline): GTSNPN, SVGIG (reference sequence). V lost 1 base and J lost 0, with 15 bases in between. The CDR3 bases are TGTGCCTGGAGTGCCCCCGGAGTTACGTCTAACTATGGCTACACCTTC. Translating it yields CAWSAPGVTSNYGYTF. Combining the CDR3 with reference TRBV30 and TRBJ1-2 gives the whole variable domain SQTIHQWPATLVQPVGSPLSLECTVEGTSNPNLYWYRQAAGRGLQLLFYSVGIGQISSEVPQNLSASRPQDRQFILSSKKLLLSDSGFYLCAWSAPGVTSNYGYTFGSGTRLTVV.

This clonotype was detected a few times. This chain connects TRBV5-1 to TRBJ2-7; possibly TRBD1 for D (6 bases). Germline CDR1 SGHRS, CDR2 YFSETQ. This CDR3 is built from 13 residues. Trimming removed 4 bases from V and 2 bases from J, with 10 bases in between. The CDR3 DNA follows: TGCGCCAGCAGCCGGGACACCACCTACGAGCAGTACTTC. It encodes CASSRDTTYEQYF.

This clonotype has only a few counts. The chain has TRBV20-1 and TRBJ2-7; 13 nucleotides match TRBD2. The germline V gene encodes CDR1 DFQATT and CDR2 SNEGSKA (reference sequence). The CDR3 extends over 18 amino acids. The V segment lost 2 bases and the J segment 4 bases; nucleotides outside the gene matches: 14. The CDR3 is CSARSPLLAGGQRYEQYF. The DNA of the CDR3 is TGCAGTGCTAGATCCCCATTACTAGCGGGGGGGCAGAGGTACGAGCAGTACTTC.

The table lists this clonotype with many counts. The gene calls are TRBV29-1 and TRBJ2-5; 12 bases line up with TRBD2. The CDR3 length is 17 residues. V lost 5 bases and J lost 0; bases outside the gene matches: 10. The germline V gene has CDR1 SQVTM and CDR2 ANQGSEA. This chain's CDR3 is CSVYPSGRAQYQETQYF. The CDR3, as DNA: TGCAGCGTTTACCCTAGCGGGAGGGCCCAGTACCAAGAGACCCAGTACTTC. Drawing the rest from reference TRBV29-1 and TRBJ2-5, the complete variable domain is SAVISQKPSRDICQRGTSLTIQCQVDSQVTMMFWYRQQPGQSLTLIATANQGSEATYESGFVIDKFPISRPNLTFSTLTVSNMSPEDSSIYLCSVYPSGRAQYQETQYFGPGTRLLVL.

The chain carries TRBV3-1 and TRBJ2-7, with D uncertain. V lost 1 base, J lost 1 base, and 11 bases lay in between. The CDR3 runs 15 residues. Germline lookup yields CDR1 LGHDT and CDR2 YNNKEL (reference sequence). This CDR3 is CASSQGSVRSYEQYF. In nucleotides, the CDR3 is TGTGCCAGCAGCCAAGGGTCCGTGCGGTCCTACGAGCAGTACTTC.

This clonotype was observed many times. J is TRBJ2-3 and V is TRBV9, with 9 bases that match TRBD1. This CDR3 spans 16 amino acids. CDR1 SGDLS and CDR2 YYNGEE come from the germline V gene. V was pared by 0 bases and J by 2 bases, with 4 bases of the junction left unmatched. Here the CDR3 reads CASSVAWDRVTDTQYF. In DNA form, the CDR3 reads TGTGCCAGCAGCGTAGCGTGGGACAGGGTCACAGATACGCAGTATTTT.

CDR3 bases: TGTGCCAGCTCACCAAGCCCGTGGAATGAGCAGTTCTTC. This encodes CASSPSPWNEQFF. The chain has TRBV18 and TRBJ2-1; D is undetermined. V dropped 2 bases and J dropped 7 bases, with 9 bases sitting between them. Germline V lookup: CDR1 KGHSH, CDR2 LQKENI. This CDR3 is 13 amino acids long. The full variable domain, rest sourced from reference TRBV18 and TRBJ2-1, is NAGVMQNPRHLVRRRGQEARLRCSPMKGHSHVYWYRQLPEEGLKFMVYLQKENIIDESGMPKERFSAEFPKEGPSILRIQQVVRGDSAAYFCASSPSPWNEQFFGPGTRLTVL.

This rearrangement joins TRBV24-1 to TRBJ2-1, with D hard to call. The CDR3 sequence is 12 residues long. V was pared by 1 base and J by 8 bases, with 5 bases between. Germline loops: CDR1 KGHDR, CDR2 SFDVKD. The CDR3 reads CATSDFWDEQFF. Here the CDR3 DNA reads TGTGCCACCAGTGATTTTTGGGATGAGCAGTTCTTC.

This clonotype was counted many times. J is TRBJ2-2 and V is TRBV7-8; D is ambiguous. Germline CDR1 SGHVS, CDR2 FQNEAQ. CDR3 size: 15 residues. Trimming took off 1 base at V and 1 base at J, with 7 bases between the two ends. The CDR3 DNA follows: TGTGCCAGCAGCTTAGTCATGCAGAACACCGGGGAGCTGTTTTTT. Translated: CASSLVMQNTGELFF.

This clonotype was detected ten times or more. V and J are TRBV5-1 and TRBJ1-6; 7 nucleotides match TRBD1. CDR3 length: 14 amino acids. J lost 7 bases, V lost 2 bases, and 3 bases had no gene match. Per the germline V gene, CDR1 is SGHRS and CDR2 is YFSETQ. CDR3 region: CASSFDRENSPLHF. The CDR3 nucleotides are TGCGCCAGCAGCTTCGACAGGGAAAATTCACCCCTCCACTTT.

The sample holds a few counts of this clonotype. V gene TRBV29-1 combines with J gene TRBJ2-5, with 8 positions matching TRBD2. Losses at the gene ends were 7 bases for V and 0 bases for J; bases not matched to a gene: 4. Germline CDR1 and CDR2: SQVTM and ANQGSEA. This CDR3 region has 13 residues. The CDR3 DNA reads TGCAGCGCCCGGGAGGGGCACCAAGAGACCCAGTACTTC. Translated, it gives CSAREGHQETQYF.

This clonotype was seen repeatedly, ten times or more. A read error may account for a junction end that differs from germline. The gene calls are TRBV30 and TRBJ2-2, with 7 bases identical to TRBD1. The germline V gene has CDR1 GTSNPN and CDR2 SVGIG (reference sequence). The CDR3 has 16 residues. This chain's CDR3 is CARSAGGQLITGELFF. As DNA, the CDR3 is TGTGCCAGGAGTGCAGGGGGACAGCTAATTACCGGGGAGCTGTTTTTT.

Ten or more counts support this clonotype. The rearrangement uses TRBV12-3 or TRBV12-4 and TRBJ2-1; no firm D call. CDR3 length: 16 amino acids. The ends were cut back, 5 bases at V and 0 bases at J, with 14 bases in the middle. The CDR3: CASSARSSYSYNEQFF. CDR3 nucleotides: TGTGCCAGCAGTGCCAGGAGTAGCTACTCCTACAATGAGCAGTTCTTC.